This T cell receptor (beta chain) stems from a study of Tregs in tolerant kidney transplant recipients. Whole-study findings and limits: Tolerant patients' donor-specific Tregs expanded beyond overall Tregs, suggesting antigen-driven growth. Biological reproducibility was not directly addressed in this study. Findings come from small patient numbers and require larger validation.

This clone has just a few counts. What it binds is not known. Trimming removed 2 bases at V and 7 bases at J, with 6 bases between. CDR3 length: 12 amino acids. Germline-derived CDR1 and CDR2 are SGHAT and FQNNGV. Assay used: immunoSEQ multiplex PCR; TCRdb lists only in-frame clones, some missing. The sample carries fewer than 100,000 clones, more than 85% recorded once. The input for sequencing was Tregs from blood, taken before the transplant. The sequence was collected from a human donor who received a combined kidney and bone marrow transplant. The chain recombines TRBV11-2 with TRBJ1-5; D unresolved. CDR3: CASSLMGQPQHF. The CDR3 nucleotides read TGTGCCAGCAGCTTAATGGGCCAGCCCCAGCATTTT.